A single sample is the source of the 22 T cell receptor beta chains below, sequenced in a study of cytomegalovirus exposure and HLA in healthy donors. Primers included in the PCR were 60 Vbeta and 13 Jbeta primers. The table came from immunoSEQ multiplex PCR; TCRdb's copy has only in-frame clones and leaves some out. This table has roughly 180,000 clones, over 60% appearing once. The source material was PBMCs. The receptors were gathered from a man aged 50 to 60 in good health and CMV-seropositive.

This clone was recorded a few times. The chain carries TRBV28 and TRBJ1-1; D is perhaps TRBD1 (6 bases). CDR1 is MDHEN and CDR2 is SYDVKM in the germline V gene. The CDR3 consists of 16 residues. V lost 3 bases and J 3 bases, leaving 17 bases between the germline ends. CDR3 sequence: CASSFRQGRKDTEAFF. CDR3 bases: TGTGCCAGCAGTTTCCGGCAGGGGCGGAAGGACACTGAAGCTTTCTTT.

In regard to this clone: The same CDR3 is also encoded by other DNA sequences in this sample. The rearrangement links TRBV30 to TRBJ2-5; 8 nucleotides line up with TRBD2. Germline V lookup: CDR1 GTSNPN, CDR2 SVGIG (reference sequence). The CDR3 runs 15 residues. The V segment lost 3 bases and the J segment 1 base; nucleotides outside the gene matches: 7. CDR3 nucleotides: TGTGCCTGGAGCCAAGGCGGGGGGCCCCAAGAGACCCAGTACTTC. Translation: CAWSQGGGPQETQYF.

The gene calls are TRBV29-1 and TRBJ2-2, with 8 positions matching TRBD1. CDR3 size: 17 residues. The V segment lost 6 bases and the J segment 0 bases; nucleotides outside the gene matches: 12. Germline CDR1 and CDR2: SQVTM and ANQGSEA. CDR3 sequence (DNA): TGCAGCGTCGGTGGGCAGGGGGCAAGGTCGAACACCGGGGAGCTGTTTTTT. Residues: CSVGGQGARSNTGELFF.

This chain connects TRBV11-2 to TRBJ2-7; 7 bases fit TRBD2. J was trimmed by 3 bases and V by 1 base; bases with no gene match: 3. Germline CDR1 and CDR2: SGHAT and FQNNGV. CDR3 length equals 14 residues. The CDR3 bases are TGTGCCAGCAGCTTAGGGCCGGGGGGCTACGAGCAGTACTTC. It yields the protein CASSLGPGGYEQYF. The whole variable domain, filled in from reference TRBV11-2 and TRBJ2-7, reads EAGVAQSPRYKIIEKRQSVAFWCNPISGHATLYWYQQILGQGPKLLIQFQNNGVVDDSQLPKDRFSAERLKGVDSTLKIQPAKLEDSAVYLCASSLGPGGYEQYFGPGTRLTVT.

This rearrangement joins TRBV5-1 to TRBJ1-3, with 7 bases lining up with TRBD1. Per the germline V gene, CDR1 is SGHRS and CDR2 is YFSETQ. The CDR3 is 16 residues long. V lost 4 bases to trimming and J lost 0 bases; unmatched junction nucleotides: 7. The CDR3 bases are TGCGCCAGCAGCCGAGGGACAGTGGACTCTGGAAACACCATATATTTT. Encoded protein: CASSRGTVDSGNTIYF.

The chain carries TRBV25-1 and TRBJ1-5, with D maybe TRBD1 (5 bases). From germline, CDR1 is MGHDK and CDR2 SYGVNS. Trimming left V 6 bases short and J 5 bases short, with 11 bases between. The CDR3 sequence is 13 residues long. The CDR3 loop is CASSLIGDQPQHF. The CDR3 nucleotides are TGTGCCAGCAGCCTTATAGGGGATCAGCCCCAGCATTTT. The variable domain in full, completed from reference TRBV25-1 and TRBJ1-5, reads EADIYQTPRYLVIGTGKKITLECSQTMGHDKMYWYQQDPGMELHLIHYSYGVNSTEKGDLSSESTVSRIRTEHFPLTLESARPSHTSQYLCASSLIGDQPQHFGDGTRLSIL.

This clone appeared once. The chain links TRBV7-7 to TRBJ2-1; 12 bases match TRBD2. The CDR3 sequence is 16 residues long. V dropped 5 bases and J dropped 10; count of bases not matched to a gene: 12. From germline, CDR1 is SSHAT and CDR2 FNYEAQ (reference sequence). The CDR3 is CASSVGASGGEGEQFF. CDR3 nucleotide sequence: TGTGCCAGCAGCGTCGGGGCTAGCGGGGGGGAGGGGGAGCAGTTCTTC.

The V call is TRBV4-1, the J call TRBJ1-2, with D possibly matching TRBD1 (5 bases). From germline, CDR1 is MGHRA and CDR2 YSYEKL. V lost 0 bases, J lost 4 bases, and 9 bases lay in between. CDR3 length: 14 residues. The CDR3 region has the DNA TGCGCCAGCAGCCAAGAAGGGGTTCTCTATGGCTACACCTTC. This encodes CASSQEGVLYGYTF.

The genes are TRBV7-2 and TRBJ1-1, with TRBD1 identical over 8 bases. Looked up from germline, CDR1 is SGHTA and CDR2 is FQGNSA. V trimming: 5 bases; J trimming: 1 base; junction bases outside the gene matches: 3. The CDR3 is made up of 14 amino acids. The CDR3 is CASSAQGGNTEAFF. The CDR3 nucleotides are TGTGCCAGCAGCGCACAGGGGGGGAACACTGAAGCTTTCTTT.

This clone has only one observation. The V and J genes are TRBV6-5 and TRBJ2-5; TRBD2 aligns across 10 bases. The CDR3 is 14 amino acids. The V and J ends lost 10 bases and 4 bases, in that order; junction bases with no gene match: 9. Germline V CDR1 and CDR2: MNHEY, SVGAGI. CDR3 sequence reads: CATQLAGAGETQYF. Here the CDR3 DNA reads TGTGCCACACAGCTAGCGGGGGCGGGAGAGACCCAGTACTTC.

CDR3 protein: CASSEIWGAYNEQFF. The DNA of the CDR3 is TGTGCCAGCAGTGAAATCTGGGGGGCCTACAATGAGCAGTTCTTC. The chain recombines TRBV6-1 with TRBJ2-1; D possibly corresponds to TRBD2 (6 bases). Germline V CDR1 and CDR2: MNHNS, SASEGT. This CDR3 has 15 amino acids. Deletions cut 2 bases from V and 2 bases from J, with 10 bases between.

The J gene is TRBJ1-1, the V gene TRBV18; D ambiguous. Germline CDR1 KGHSH, CDR2 LQKENI. The germline V and J ends were trimmed by 2 bases and 4 bases, with 8 bases remaining between them. CDR3 length: 13 amino acids. CDR3 protein: CASSPSRGTEAFF. CDR3 DNA sequence: TGTGCCAGCTCACCATCCAGAGGCACTGAAGCTTTCTTT.

V gene TRBV28 combines with J gene TRBJ2-3, with TRBD2 matching 10 bases. The ends lost 3 bases at V and 2 bases at J; junction bases unmatched: 8. This CDR3 is 17 amino acids long. Germline V gene data show CDR1 as MDHEN and CDR2 as SYDVKM. The CDR3 loop is CASSFSLAGVFTDTQYF. CDR3 in DNA: TGTGCCAGCAGTTTTAGCCTAGCGGGGGTGTTCACAGATACGCAGTATTTT.

This sequence joins TRBV4-1 and TRBJ2-1; 7 nucleotides align to TRBD2. The CDR3 loop spans 15 amino acids. The V gene's germline CDR1 is MGHRA and CDR2 YSYEKL. The V gene end was trimmed by 2 bases and the J gene end by 6 bases; junction bases not matched to a gene: 7. The CDR3 loop reads CASSQQLARVNEQFF. CDR3 nucleotide sequence: TGCGCCAGCAGCCAACAACTAGCGAGGGTCAATGAGCAGTTCTTC.

The chain is built from TRBV18 and TRBJ1-4, with 9 bases fitting TRBD1. Germline CDR1 is KGHSH and CDR2 is LQKENI. This CDR3 is 16 amino acids long. V shed 4 bases and J 6 bases; nucleotides not matched to a gene: 9. The CDR3 protein is CASSHLQGAKDEKLFF. The CDR3 coding sequence is TGTGCCAGCTCACATTTACAGGGGGCGAAGGATGAAAAACTGTTTTTT.

This chain connects TRBV7-9 to TRBJ2-6; a possible D gene is TRBD1 (7 bases). V was pared by 5 bases and J by 0 bases, with 17 bases between. CDR1 and CDR2 from the germline V gene are SEHNR and FQNEAQ (reference sequence). The CDR3 extends over 18 amino acids. In DNA form, the CDR3 reads TGTGCCAGCAGCCTCGGAGGGGGCCTCCCCTCTGGGGCCAACGTCCTGACTTTC. It is translated as CASSLGGGLPSGANVLTF.

The V gene is TRBV4-1, the J gene TRBJ2-5, with TRBD2 matching 11 bases. The CDR3 length is 15 residues. Per the germline V gene, CDR1 is MGHRA and CDR2 is YSYEKL. J lost 9 bases, V lost 2 bases, and 8 bases had no gene match. The DNA of the CDR3 is TGCGCCAGCAGCCAAATGACTAGCGGGGTTGCGTCCCAGTACTTC. Amino acid sequence: CASSQMTSGVASQYF.

This chain links TRBV6-6 with TRBJ2-7; D call uncertain. Germline CDR1 is MNHNY and CDR2 is SVGAGI (reference sequence). This CDR3 has 14 amino acids. The V gene lost 6 bases and the J gene lost 2 bases, with 14 bases spanning the gap. CDR3 DNA: TGTGCCAGCAGCCCTAATTCGATTGCCTACGAGCAGTACTTC. It encodes CASSPNSIAYEQYF.

This clone was detected once. The V call is TRBV2, the J call TRBJ2-7; perhaps TRBD2 as D (6 bases). V lost 2 bases, J lost 2 bases, and 13 bases lay in between. CDR1 is SNHLY and CDR2 is FYNNEI in the germline V gene. CDR3 size: 15 residues. The CDR3: CASSEHGAGTYEQYF. The CDR3 region has the DNA TGTGCCAGCAGTGAACACGGGGCGGGGACCTACGAGCAGTACTTC.

With respect to this clone: The same CDR3 arises from other DNA sequences in this sample as well. The genes are TRBV18 and TRBJ1-5; D may be TRBD1 (5 bases). This CDR3 spans 15 amino acids. Germline V CDR1 and CDR2: KGHSH, LQKENI. V was cut by 2 bases and J by 2 bases, with 10 bases left in between. CDR3 region: CASSPAGGGNQPQHF. CDR3 bases: TGTGCCAGCTCACCAGCGGGGGGAGGCAATCAGCCCCAGCATTTT.

The chain couples TRBV5-5 to TRBJ1-2; D is undetermined. Per the germline V gene, CDR1 is SGHKS and CDR2 is YYEKEE (reference sequence). The CDR3 length is 14 residues. V shed 4 bases and J shed 6 bases, with 16 bases lying between them. The chain's CDR3 is CASSPVARADGYTF. The CDR3 DNA reads as TGTGCCAGCAGCCCCGTGGCGCGGGCCGATGGCTACACCTTC.

This chain uses TRBV7-9 with TRBJ1-1; D is unresolved. The CDR3 consists of 13 residues. CDR1 is SEHNR and CDR2 is FQNEAQ in the germline V gene (reference sequence). The germline V and J ends were trimmed by 5 bases and 7 bases, with 14 bases remaining between them. CDR3 residues: CASSQVEGGEAFF. As DNA, the CDR3 is TGTGCCAGCAGCCAGGTGGAGGGAGGTGAAGCTTTCTTT.